The rows below give T cell receptor beta chains drawn from one sample of a study of blood T cell repertoires in COVID-19. Assay used: immunoSEQ multiplex PCR; TCRdb lists only in-frame clones, some missing. The sample contains about 260,000 clones, roughly four fifths of which appear only once. Sample: peripheral blood. Receptors were obtained from an elderly woman with acute or convalescent COVID-19. CDR3s include the opening cysteine and the closing phenylalanine or tryptophan. A D gene is named only where the DNA matches it firmly. Clone size is shown for a subset of rows, as once, few, many or a class of expanded clone.

v_call: TRBV7-8; j_call: TRBJ1-6; clone_size: NA; d_call: NA; cdr3_nt: TGTGCCAGCAGCCGTCGAACGGATTCACCCCTCCACTTT; cdr3_aa: CASSRRTDSPLHF
v_call: TRBV4-3; j_call: TRBJ2-3; clone_size: NA; d_call: TRBD1; cdr3_nt: TGCGCCAGCAGCTCCAACACCGGGACAGTCACAGATACGCAGTATTTT; cdr3_aa: CASSSNTGTVTDTQYF
v_call: TRBV28; j_call: TRBJ2-3; clone_size: NA; d_call: NA; cdr3_nt: TGTGCCAGCAGTTTACGCGGACCTCAAGGGGGTACGCAGTATTTT; cdr3_aa: CASSLRGPQGGTQYF
v_call: TRBV7-2; j_call: TRBJ2-1; clone_size: few; d_call: TRBD2; cdr3_nt: TGTGCCAGCAGCCACGGACTAGCTTCCAATGAGCAGTTCTTC; cdr3_aa: CASSHGLASNEQFF
v_call: TRBV6-1; j_call: TRBJ2-1; clone_size: NA; d_call: NA; cdr3_nt: TGTGCCAGCAGTGACAGGGCCTCCTACAATGAGCAGTTCTTC; cdr3_aa: CASSDRASYNEQFF
v_call: TRBV19; j_call: TRBJ2-1; clone_size: many; d_call: TRBD1; cdr3_nt: TGTGCCAGTAGCTCCGACAGGGGGCTTGAGAATGAGCAGTTCTTC; cdr3_aa: CASSSDRGLENEQFF
v_call: TRBV6-5; j_call: TRBJ2-5; clone_size: once; d_call: TRBD2; cdr3_nt: TGTGCCAGCAGTTACTGGGCTAGCGGATCTCAAGAGACCCAGTACTTC; cdr3_aa: CASSYWASGSQETQYF
v_call: TRBV2; j_call: TRBJ1-2; clone_size: NA; d_call: NA; cdr3_nt: TGTGCCAGCAGTGGGGGCAGGGGATGGTTTGGCTACACCTTC; cdr3_aa: CASSGGRGWFGYTF
v_call: TRBV6-5; j_call: TRBJ1-2; clone_size: NA; d_call: NA; cdr3_nt: TGTGCCAGCAGCGTAAGGGCGCCGGGGGGCTACACCTTC; cdr3_aa: CASSVRAPGGYTF
v_call: TRBV5-6; j_call: TRBJ2-3; clone_size: NA; d_call: TRBD2; cdr3_nt: TGTGCCAGCAGCCTGCGGGGGGCGGGCACAGATACGCAGTATTTT; cdr3_aa: CASSLRGAGTDTQYF
v_call: TRBV7-9; j_call: TRBJ1-1; clone_size: once; d_call: TRBD1; cdr3_nt: TGTGCCAGCAGCTTGAGGACAGGGGGGAACACTGAAGCTTTCTTT; cdr3_aa: CASSLRTGGNTEAFF
v_call: TRBV18; j_call: TRBJ2-7; clone_size: NA; d_call: TRBD1; cdr3_nt: TGTGCCAGCTCACCGGGGACAGGCAGAACCTACGAGCAGTACTTC; cdr3_aa: CASSPGTGRTYEQYF
v_call: TRBV6-5; j_call: TRBJ1-2; clone_size: few; d_call: TRBD1; cdr3_nt: TGTGCCAGCAGAAATCCGGGACAGGGTCGTGGCTACACCTTC; cdr3_aa: CASRNPGQGRGYTF
v_call: TRBV25-1; j_call: TRBJ1-3; clone_size: few; d_call: TRBD1; cdr3_nt: TGTGCCAGCAGAGATACAGGGGTAGGGGGAAACACCATATATTTT; cdr3_aa: CASRDTGVGGNTIYF
v_call: TRBV6-6; j_call: TRBJ2-7; clone_size: NA; d_call: NA; cdr3_nt: TGTGCCAGCAGTCTCCCAGGACAGTTAGAGCAGTACTTC; cdr3_aa: CASSLPGQLEQYF
v_call: TRBV5-3; j_call: TRBJ1-1; clone_size: once; d_call: NA; cdr3_nt: TGTGCCAGATGTTGGGGGGATAAAGGGAACACTGAAGCTTTCTTT; cdr3_aa: CARCWGDKGNTEAFF
v_call: TRBV3-1/TRBV3-2; j_call: TRBJ1-6; clone_size: NA; d_call: NA; cdr3_nt: TGTGCCAGCAGCCAATCCTTTTCACCCCTCCACTTT; cdr3_aa: CASSQSFSPLHF
v_call: TRBV7-2; j_call: TRBJ2-2; clone_size: NA; d_call: TRBD1; cdr3_nt: TGTGCCAGCAGCTCCAACAGGGGGAACACCGGGGAGCTGTTTTTT; cdr3_aa: CASSSNRGNTGELFF
v_call: TRBV5-1; j_call: TRBJ2-7; clone_size: NA; d_call: TRBD1; cdr3_nt: TGCGCCAGCAGCCAAACAGGGGGCACCTACGAGCAGTACTTC; cdr3_aa: CASSQTGGTYEQYF
v_call: TRBV9; j_call: TRBJ1-1; clone_size: NA; d_call: NA; cdr3_nt: TGCGCCAGCAGCGTAGTGTCAGGAACTGAAGCTTTCTTT; cdr3_aa: CASSVVSGTEAFF
v_call: TRBV2; j_call: TRBJ1-2; clone_size: NA; d_call: NA; cdr3_nt: TGTGCCAGCAGTGATTCGGTTGCCTACTATGGCTACACCTTC; cdr3_aa: CASSDSVAYYGYTF
v_call: TRBV6-5; j_call: TRBJ1-1; clone_size: NA; d_call: NA; cdr3_nt: TGTGCCAGCAGGCACAGGGATAGGAACACTGAAGCTTTCTTT; cdr3_aa: CASRHRDRNTEAFF
v_call: TRBV7-2; j_call: TRBJ2-1; clone_size: NA; d_call: NA; cdr3_nt: TGTGCCAGCAGCGCCCAGGGCCCAGGCTCCTACAATGAGCAGTTCTTC; cdr3_aa: CASSAQGPGSYNEQFF
v_call: TRBV20-1; j_call: TRBJ1-3; clone_size: NA; d_call: TRBD1; cdr3_nt: TGCAGTGCCAGTACAGGGGCGGCTGGAAACACCATATATTTT; cdr3_aa: CSASTGAAGNTIYF
v_call: TRBV18; j_call: TRBJ2-3; clone_size: NA; d_call: TRBD2; cdr3_nt: TGTGCCAGCTCACCACGGGGACTAGCGGGGGGCACTCATACGCAGTATTTT; cdr3_aa: CASSPRGLAGGTHTQYF
v_call: TRBV28; j_call: TRBJ1-1; clone_size: many; d_call: TRBD1; cdr3_nt: TGTGCCAGCATCGCGACAGGGACGAACACTGAAGCTTTCTTT; cdr3_aa: CASIATGTNTEAFF
v_call: TRBV5-8; j_call: TRBJ2-1; clone_size: NA; d_call: TRBD2; cdr3_nt: TGTGCCAGCAGCTTGGGGCTCCTAGGCGGGGGGGATGATGAGCAGTTCTTC; cdr3_aa: CASSLGLLGGGDDEQFF
v_call: TRBV3-1/TRBV3-2; j_call: TRBJ2-1; clone_size: few; d_call: TRBD1; cdr3_nt: TGTGCCAGCAGCCAAGGACAGGGGATTAGGAATGAGCAGTTCTTC; cdr3_aa: CASSQGQGIRNEQFF
v_call: TRBV28; j_call: TRBJ1-1; clone_size: NA; d_call: NA; cdr3_nt: TGTGCCAGCAGTTTAGGGGGGGCGTGGACTGAAGCTTTCTTT; cdr3_aa: CASSLGGAWTEAFF
v_call: TRBV11-3; j_call: TRBJ2-7; clone_size: NA; d_call: TRBD2; cdr3_nt: TGTGCCAGCAGCGCCGGGACTAACCACTACGAGCAGTACTTC; cdr3_aa: CASSAGTNHYEQYF
v_call: TRBV5-1; j_call: TRBJ2-1; clone_size: NA; d_call: TRBD2; cdr3_nt: TGCGCCAGCAGCACAACTAGCGGGTCCTACAATGAGCAGTTCTTC; cdr3_aa: CASSTTSGSYNEQFF
v_call: TRBV19; j_call: TRBJ1-1; clone_size: NA; d_call: TRBD1; cdr3_nt: TGTGCCAGTAGGTGGGACAGGACAAAAATGAACACTGAAGCTTTCTTT; cdr3_aa: CASRWDRTKMNTEAFF
v_call: TRBV7-3; j_call: TRBJ2-3; clone_size: NA; d_call: TRBD2; cdr3_nt: TGTGCCAGCAGCTATGGACTAGCTAGCACAGATACGCAGTATTTT; cdr3_aa: CASSYGLASTDTQYF
v_call: TRBV19; j_call: TRBJ1-1; clone_size: NA; d_call: TRBD1; cdr3_nt: TGTGCCAGTAGTATTTTGGACAGGCCAACTGAAGCTTTCTTT; cdr3_aa: CASSILDRPTEAFF
v_call: TRBV7-3; j_call: TRBJ1-1; clone_size: NA; d_call: NA; cdr3_nt: TGTGCCAGCAGCTTAAGGGCGGGTATGGGCACTGAAGCTTTCTTT; cdr3_aa: CASSLRAGMGTEAFF
v_call: TRBV3-1/TRBV3-2; j_call: TRBJ2-7; clone_size: NA; d_call: TRBD1; cdr3_nt: TGTGCCAGCAGCCGTTCCGGGACAGGGCCTGGCGCCGAGCAGTACTTC; cdr3_aa: CASSRSGTGPGAEQYF
v_call: TRBV30; j_call: TRBJ2-1; clone_size: NA; d_call: TRBD1; cdr3_nt: TGTGCCTGGAGGGGACAGGGGGCCTACAATGAGCAGTTCTTC; cdr3_aa: CAWRGQGAYNEQFF
v_call: TRBV7-2; j_call: TRBJ2-7; clone_size: NA; d_call: TRBD2; cdr3_nt: TGTGCCAGCAGCTTATCAGGCGGGAGGGCCCCCGAGCAGTACTTC; cdr3_aa: CASSLSGGRAPEQYF
v_call: TRBV3-1/TRBV3-2; j_call: TRBJ1-1; clone_size: NA; d_call: NA; cdr3_nt: TGTGCCAGCAGCCAAGATGGAGAGGGTAGGACTGAAGCTTTCTTT; cdr3_aa: CASSQDGEGRTEAFF
v_call: TRBV7-2; j_call: TRBJ2-5; clone_size: once; d_call: NA; cdr3_nt: TGTGCCAGCAGCTTAGGTCCAGCGCAAGAGACCCAGTACTTC; cdr3_aa: CASSLGPAQETQYF
v_call: TRBV6-1; j_call: TRBJ1-5; clone_size: once; d_call: NA; cdr3_nt: TGTGCCAGCAGTGAATCAGGTAGCAATCAGCCCCAGCATTTT; cdr3_aa: CASSESGSNQPQHF
v_call: TRBV6-1; j_call: TRBJ2-5; clone_size: NA; d_call: TRBD2; cdr3_nt: TGTGCCAGCAGTGAAGCGGGGGGGGAGACCCAGTACTTC; cdr3_aa: CASSEAGGETQYF
v_call: TRBV5-6; j_call: TRBJ1-1; clone_size: NA; d_call: NA; cdr3_nt: TGTGCCAGCAGCAAGGGGATTCACTTTAACACTGAAGCTTTCTTT; cdr3_aa: CASSKGIHFNTEAFF
v_call: TRBV18; j_call: TRBJ1-2; clone_size: once; d_call: TRBD1; cdr3_nt: TGTGCCAGCTCACCCTCGAGACAGGGTGGTGGCTACACCTTC; cdr3_aa: CASSPSRQGGGYTF
v_call: TRBV6-5; j_call: TRBJ1-4; clone_size: once; d_call: TRBD1; cdr3_nt: TGTGCCAGCAGGGGGACAGGGCTAGGAGATGAAAAACTGTTTTTT; cdr3_aa: CASRGTGLGDEKLFF
v_call: TRBV27; j_call: TRBJ2-1; clone_size: NA; d_call: TRBD2; cdr3_nt: TGTGCCAGCAGTTTATTGGGGGAGGGGAATGAGCAGTTCTTC; cdr3_aa: CASSLLGEGNEQFF
v_call: TRBV6-4; j_call: TRBJ1-5; clone_size: NA; d_call: NA; cdr3_nt: TGTGCCAGCAGTCCCCCACTGAGCCAGCATTTT; cdr3_aa: CASSPPLSQHF
v_call: TRBV3-1/TRBV3-2; j_call: TRBJ2-1; clone_size: NA; d_call: TRBD2; cdr3_nt: TGTGCCAGCAGCCGACTAGCGGTCTCCTACAATGAGCAGTTCTTC; cdr3_aa: CASSRLAVSYNEQFF